The 30 T cell receptor beta chains below were found in one sample sequenced in a study of beta chain features in type 1 diabetes. Expressed TCRB transcripts were sequenced because the entire RNA isolate underwent reverse transcription. The protocol was immunoSEQ multiplex PCR, while the TCRdb copy is restricted to in-frame clones and leaves out a portion. The table lists 400,000 to 500,000 clones, more than 11% of them singletons, with about 0.034% in the top ten. Sequenced material: naive CD4+ T cells from blood. The receptors were gathered from a man younger than 45 in good health.

The sample holds many counts of this clone. This chain connects TRBV29-1 to TRBJ1-1; 9 bases agree with TRBD1. The CDR3 has 13 residues. CDR1 SQVTM and CDR2 ANQGSEA come from the germline V gene. After removal of 5 bases from V and 1 base from J, the junction contained 2 bases not matched to a gene. CDR3 in DNA: TGCAGCGTTCTGGGACAGGGGAACACTGAAGCTTTCTTT. As protein: CSVLGQGNTEAFF.

This clone was seen a few times. This sequence joins TRBV9 and TRBJ1-2; possible D gene TRBD1, 6 bases. This CDR3 region has 11 residues. The V end lost 3 bases, the J end lost 10 bases, and 10 bases lay between the germline ends. The germline gives CDR1 SGDLS, CDR2 YYNGEE. This CDR3 is CASSGAGDYTF. The CDR3 DNA reads as TGTGCCAGCAGCGGAGCAGGGGACTACACCTTC.

This clone was counted only a few times. The chain uses TRBV2 and TRBJ1-4; no clear D gene. V shed 3 bases and J shed 2 bases, with 10 bases lying between them. CDR3 length: 15 amino acids. Germline CDR1 reads SNHLY; CDR2 reads FYNNEI. The CDR3 sequence is CASSERLMTNEKLFF. In nucleotides, the CDR3 is TGTGCCAGCAGTGAGCGCTTGATGACTAATGAAAAACTGTTTTTT.

This clone was detected a few times. V and J are TRBV27 and TRBJ2-7; 9 bases align to TRBD1. Trimming removed 4 bases from V and 3 bases from J; junction bases left unmatched: 1. Germline-derived CDR1 and CDR2 are MNHEY and SMNVEV (reference sequence). The CDR3 has 13 residues. DNA of the CDR3: TGTGCCAGCAGTTCGGGACAGGGCTACGAGCAGTACTTC. It specifies CASSSGQGYEQYF.

J is TRBJ1-6 and V is TRBV4-3; no clear D. The CDR3 contains 13 residues. CDR1 and CDR2 from the germline V gene are LGHNA and YSLEER. Trimming pared 2 bases from V and 10 bases from J, leaving 9 bases between. The CDR3: CASSQTPQSPLHF. The CDR3 DNA sequence: TGCGCCAGCAGCCAAACCCCCCAATCACCCCTCCACTTT.

V and J are TRBV5-1 and TRBJ2-5; 8 bases line up with TRBD2. The V gene end was trimmed by 4 bases and the J gene end by 5 bases; junction bases not matched to a gene: 13. Germline CDR1 and CDR2: SGHRS and YFSETQ. This CDR3 region has 16 residues. The CDR3 DNA sequence: TGCGCCAGCAGCGGTGCGGTTGGCGGGGGGTCGGAGACCCAGTACTTC. Protein: CASSGAVGGGSETQYF.

This clone was seen more than once but under ten times. This rearrangement joins TRBV7-2 to TRBJ2-7; D is tentatively TRBD1 or TRBD2 (6 bases each). Looked up from germline, CDR1 is SGHTA and CDR2 is FQGNSA. V lost 4 bases, J lost 3 bases, and 16 bases lay in between. The CDR3 runs 15 residues. In DNA, the CDR3 is TGTGCCAGCAGCTCCCTAGGGGGGACCATCTACGAGCAGTACTTC. Its protein is CASSSLGGTIYEQYF.

This clone has a handful of counts. The J gene is TRBJ2-1, the V gene TRBV7-6, with D perhaps given as TRBD1 or TRBD2 (5 bases each). Trimming shortened V by 3 bases and J by 4 bases, and 16 bases separated the two germline ends. Germline CDR1 and CDR2: SGHVS and FNYEAQ. This CDR3 comprises 16 residues. The DNA of the CDR3 is TGTGCCAGCAGCTTGTTTGGGGCGGGTCCTTACAATGAGCAGTTCTTC. Protein product: CASSLFGAGPYNEQFF.

The CDR3 nucleotides read TGTGCCATCAGGGGGAGCTCCTACGAGCAGTACGTC. Amino acid sequence: CAIRGSSYEQYV. The chain links TRBV10-3 to TRBJ2-7; possibly TRBD2 for D (5 bases). Trimming shortened V by 6 bases and J by 0 bases, and 6 bases separated the two germline ends. The CDR3 totals 12 residues. Germline CDR1 reads ENHRY; CDR2 reads SYGVKD.

In this sample, this clone turned up a few times. This chain links TRBV15 with TRBJ2-5; D perhaps matches TRBD2 (7 bases). This CDR3 region has 14 residues. In germline, CDR1 is LNHNV, CDR2 YYDKDF (reference sequence). The ends were cut back, 3 bases at V and 5 bases at J, with 13 bases in the middle. This CDR3 reads CATSSGGLGETQYF. CDR3 DNA: TGTGCCACCAGCAGCGGGGGGCTTGGGGAGACCCAGTACTTC. The variable domain in full, completed from reference TRBV15 and TRBJ2-5, reads DAMVIQNPRYQVTQFGKPVTLSCSQTLNHNVMYWYQQKSSQAPKLLFHYYDKDFNNEADTPDNFQSRRPNTSFCFLDIRSPGLGDTAMYLCATSSGGLGETQYFGPGTRLLVL.

This clone has more than one count but fewer than ten. For the CDR3, the DNA is TGTGCCAGCAGGGAAAAGACCCAGTACTTC. Its translation: CASREKTQYF. The J gene is TRBJ2-5, the V gene TRBV2; D is unresolved. Germline V CDR1 and CDR2: SNHLY, FYNNEI. This CDR3 comprises 10 residues. Trimming stripped 6 bases from V and 6 bases from J, with 5 bases between. Full variable domain (missing parts from reference TRBV2 and TRBJ2-5): EPEVTQTPSHQVTQMGQEVILRCVPISNHLYFYWYRQILGQKVEFLVSFYNNEISEKSEIFDDQFSVERPDGSNFTLKIRSTKLEDSAMYFCASREKTQYFGPGTRLLVL.

This clone has just a few counts. The chain uses TRBV7-2 and TRBJ2-5, with 8 bases aligning to TRBD1. V was pared by 3 bases and J by 7 bases, with 16 bases of the junction left unmatched. CDR3 length: 17 amino acids. CDR1 is SGHTA, CDR2 FQGNSA, per germline. The CDR3 region is CASSFANQGAPGATQYF. The CDR3 bases are TGTGCCAGCAGCTTTGCGAACCAGGGGGCTCCAGGTGCGACCCAGTACTTC.

This clone was detected only a few times. This chain joins TRBV7-2 and TRBJ2-5; D is unclear. The CDR3 totals 14 residues. Germline lookup yields CDR1 SGHTA and CDR2 FQGNSA. Trimming stripped 1 base from V and 1 base from J, with 7 bases between. The CDR3: CASSLVTTQETQYF. The CDR3 region has the DNA TGTGCCAGCAGCTTAGTAACCACCCAAGAGACCCAGTACTTC.

The chain carries TRBV4-3 and TRBJ2-1; D not resolved. Germline V lookup: CDR1 LGHNA, CDR2 YSLEER. V was shortened by 4 bases and J by 0 bases, with 19 bases between the two germline ends. This CDR3 has 18 amino acids. The CDR3 region is CASSPTILAVVSYNEQFF. The CDR3 DNA is TGCGCCAGCAGCCCGACAATTCTGGCGGTAGTCTCCTACAATGAGCAGTTCTTC.

This clone has a handful of counts. This chain links TRBV28 with TRBJ2-7, with 11 bases matching TRBD1. The CDR3 spans 16 residues. The ends lost 5 bases at V and 3 bases at J; junction bases unmatched: 9. Germline values: CDR1 MDHEN, CDR2 SYDVKM. CDR3 residues: CASSPPSGTGGYEQYF. The CDR3 region has the DNA TGTGCCAGCAGTCCGCCCTCCGGGACAGGGGGCTACGAGCAGTACTTC. Drawing the rest from reference TRBV28 and TRBJ2-7, the complete variable domain is DVKVTQSSRYLVKRTGEKVFLECVQDMDHENMFWYRQDPGLGLRLIYFSYDVKMKEKGDIPEGYSVSREKKERFSLILESASTNQTSMYLCASSPPSGTGGYEQYFGPGTRLTVT.

The chain combines TRBV7-9 with TRBJ2-5, with TRBD1 matching 9 bases. Germline V CDR1 and CDR2: SEHNR, FQNEAQ (reference sequence). There are 16 residues in the CDR3. The V segment lost 4 bases and the J segment 1 base; nucleotides outside the gene matches: 7. CDR3 coding DNA: TGTGCCAGCAGCTATCCCGGGACAGGGATCCAAGAGACCCAGTACTTC. It codes for CASSYPGTGIQETQYF.

The rearrangement joins TRBV7-9 to TRBJ2-7, with D unclear. Between the trimmed V and J ends, which lost 5 bases and 1 base, there was a span of 3 bases. CDR1 is SEHNR, CDR2 FQNEAQ, per germline (reference sequence). CDR3 length equals 11 residues. The CDR3 nucleotides are TGTGCCAGCAGCCGGTCCTACGAGCAGTACTTC. It translates to CASSRSYEQYF.

The chain couples TRBV5-4 to TRBJ1-2, with D perhaps TRBD1 (6 bases). Germline CDR1 is SGHNT and CDR2 is YYREEE (reference sequence). Trimming removed 4 bases from V and 5 bases from J, with 12 bases in between. The CDR3 runs 13 residues. The CDR3 reads CASSLRQVYGYTF. The CDR3 bases are TGTGCCAGCAGCCTTAGACAGGTTTATGGCTACACCTTC.

The V and J genes are TRBV9 and TRBJ2-2; D is uncertain. The CDR3 covers 13 residues. V lost 0 bases to trimming and J lost 6 bases, with 6 bases between them. Germline CDR1 reads SGDLS; CDR2 reads YYNGEE. The CDR3 protein is CASSVDFPGELFF. The CDR3, as DNA: TGTGCCAGCAGCGTAGACTTCCCCGGGGAGCTGTTTTTT.

This clone was detected many times. V and J are TRBV14 and TRBJ2-6; D is uncertain. The CDR3 has 15 residues. Germline assignment: CDR1 SGHDN and CDR2 FVKESK. Deletions cut 2 bases from V and 4 bases from J, with 9 bases between. DNA for the CDR3: TGTGCCAGCAGCCAAATCAGAAGCGGGGCCAACGTCCTGACTTTC. Translation gives CASSQIRSGANVLTF.

The J gene is TRBJ2-1, the V gene TRBV25-1; D not resolved. CDR3 length equals 15 residues. V was shortened by 2 bases and J by 13 bases, with 21 bases between the two germline ends. CDR1 and CDR2 from the germline V gene are MGHDK and SYGVNS. This CDR3 is CASSELSQLTQFQFF. Here the CDR3 DNA reads TGTGCCAGCAGTGAACTCTCTCAACTTACCCAGTTCCAGTTCTTC.

V and J are TRBV5-6 and TRBJ2-3; D gene ambiguous. The V end was cut by 4 bases, the J end by 7 bases, with 16 bases between. Germline CDR1 and CDR2: SGHDT and YYEEEE. This CDR3 has 14 residues. CDR3 bases: TGTGCCAGCAGCCCGCCTGGGTCCAGATATACGCAGTATTTT. Its protein is CASSPPGSRYTQYF.

This clone has only a few counts. The V call is TRBV5-1, the J call TRBJ1-3; D is perhaps TRBD1 (5 bases). V was pared by 4 bases and J by 2 bases, with 19 bases between. Germline CDR1 and CDR2: SGHRS and YFSETQ. The CDR3 is 17 amino acids. CDR3 loop: CASSEGPIGSAGNTIYF. The DNA for the CDR3 is TGCGCCAGCAGCGAGGGACCTATAGGTAGTGCTGGAAACACCATATATTTT.

This clone was detected only a few times. The chain employs TRBV9 and TRBJ2-1; 9 bases are a match to TRBD2. This CDR3 spans 21 amino acids. Germline CDR1 is SGDLS and CDR2 is YYNGEE. J was trimmed by 0 bases and V by 2 bases; bases with no gene match: 18. The CDR3 nucleotides are TGTGCCAGCAGCGTCGACGACTCGCCTAGCGGGACACCGAGCTCCTACAATGAGCAGTTCTTC. As protein: CASSVDDSPSGTPSSYNEQFF.

V usage is TRBV7-9 and J usage is TRBJ2-5; TRBD2 might be the D (5 bases). Per the germline V gene, CDR1 is SEHNR and CDR2 is FQNEAQ (reference sequence). This CDR3 has 14 amino acids. The V gene lost 2 bases and the J gene lost 3 bases, with 10 bases spanning the gap. The DNA of the CDR3 is TGTGCCAGCAGCTTATTGACGGGGAAAGAGACCCAGTACTTC. Translation gives CASSLLTGKETQYF.

This clone was observed a handful of times. V is TRBV15 and J is TRBJ2-7; D ambiguous. Trimming took 0 bases from V and 4 from J, leaving 10 bases between them. CDR1 and CDR2 from the germline V gene are LNHNV and YYDKDF (reference sequence). The CDR3 has 14 residues. The CDR3 here is CATSRDQDGYEQYV. As DNA, the CDR3 is TGTGCCACCAGCAGAGATCAGGACGGGTACGAGCAGTACGTC.

This clone was seen only a few times. In DNA form, the CDR3 reads TGCGCCAGCAGCTCTACCCCCGGGACTGGACCCTACGAGCAGTACTTC. This sequence encodes CASSSTPGTGPYEQYF. The genes are TRBV5-1 and TRBJ2-7; tentative D call: TRBD2 (6 bases). Germline V CDR1 and CDR2: SGHRS, YFSETQ. The CDR3 extends over 16 amino acids. Trimming took off 3 bases at V and 2 bases at J, with 18 bases between the two ends.

This clone came up a few times. The CDR3 nucleotides read TGCGCCAGCAGCCAAGGGCGGACAGTTAGCAATCAGCCCCAGCATTTT. Translated, it gives CASSQGRTVSNQPQHF. The V and J genes are TRBV4-1 and TRBJ1-5, with a possible D match to TRBD1 (6 bases). V gave up 1 base and J gave up 0 bases, with 10 bases separating them. There are 16 residues in the CDR3. Germline loops: CDR1 MGHRA, CDR2 YSYEKL.

In regard to this clone: A single base separates this from a much larger clone, so it may be a read error. The sample carries other DNA sequences with the same CDR3. The CDR3 is CASSLRGETQYF. The CDR3, as DNA: TGTGCCAGCAGCTTGAGGGGGGAGACCCAGTACTTC. The chain joins TRBV7-2 to TRBJ2-5; tentatively, D is TRBD1 (6 bases). There are 12 residues in the CDR3. V lost 3 bases to trimming and J lost 5 bases, with 7 bases between them. Germline assignment: CDR1 SGHTA and CDR2 FQGNSA.

This clone occurred a few times. V usage is TRBV6-5 and J usage is TRBJ2-5; 10 nucleotides match TRBD2. Germline values: CDR1 MNHEY, CDR2 SVGAGI. V lost 7 bases to trimming and J lost 2 bases; unmatched junction nucleotides: 7. The CDR3 has 15 residues. The CDR3 region is CASTLLAGLQETQYF. The CDR3 DNA reads TGTGCCAGCACCCTACTAGCGGGGTTACAAGAGACCCAGTACTTC.